This T cell receptor beta chain derives from a study of vaccination and CD4 T cells after COVID-19 (dated by TCRdb to 2021 to 2024). At the level of the whole study: Convalescent patients had a positive SARS-CoV-2 result on nasal swab PCR, and of these patients, some ten had mild disease and one had severe disease. Six males and four females were included in the convalescent cohort, with two Hispanic individuals, seven Caucasians, two Asians and one multiracial person represented. Participants received two doses of either the Pfizer-BioNTech BNT162b2 vaccine (n=8) or the Moderna mRNA-1273 vaccine (n=2). Post-COVID blood samples were collected from convalescent patients a median of around 100 days after diagnosis, with a range of about 35 to 180 days. Post-vaccine blood samples were taken a median of around 77 days after the second vaccine dose, with a range of 14 to 241 days. Culture stimuli were overlapping spike peptide pools from SARS-CoV-2 and from the common cold coronaviruses HCoV-NL63, HCoV-OC43 and HCoV-229E. In control cultures, a CEFX viral epitope pool was used as positive control, an HIV-1 Nef peptide pool was used as negative control, or no peptide was added. The spike-specific CD4+ TCR repertoire was compared before and after mRNA vaccination in around ten COVID-19 convalescent patients and 4 infection-naive healthy vaccine recipients. What the research found in general, with its limitations: An increase in the median number of SARS-CoV-2-reactive clonotypes from 20 to 25 after infection to 35 to 40 after vaccination was observed, but the change was not found to be significant. Relatively few convalescent patients were included in the study, and early timepoints after natural infection were not analyzed. In convalescent patients, nearly all vaccine-specific clones (304 of 307) were found to be mono-reactive for SARS-CoV-2 spike rather than cross-reactive with common cold coronaviruses. In convalescent patients, a median 86.3% of post-vaccine SARS-CoV-2-reactive clones were detected only after vaccination, suggesting vaccine-specific priming.

The sample's treatment or condition label is to be understood as: approximately 9-day PBMC culture with coronavirus spike peptide pools or control peptides (ViraFEST assay). The ViraFEST assay was used in the study, in which antigen-specific T cells were expanded with peptide pools and expanded clonotypes were subsequently identified by TCR sequencing. The positive SARS-CoV-2 PCR tests of the convalescent patients were dated from March to December 2020, before the Alpha, Beta and Delta variants emerged in the United States. PBMCs were cultured at under 2.5 million per well in IMDM supplemented with around 5.5% human AB serum and about 9.5 IU/ml IL-2, with 9.5 to 10 ug/ml peptide pools added. On days 3 and 7, half of the culture medium was replaced with fresh IL-2-containing medium. Once the cells had been in culture for 9 to 10 days, the EasySep CD4+ T cell isolation kit was used to isolate CD4+ T cells by negative selection. PBMCs were separated from whole blood using Ficoll-Paque Plus gradient centrifugation and then either used fresh or cryopreserved at -140C. Culture conditions were generally each tested in triplicate wells.

This clonotype was found a few times. Its specific antigen is unknown. The sample holds no much larger clone one base away, and base qualities are not on file. Receptors were amplified or captured by PCR. TCR sequencing of DNA from cultured CD4+ T cells used the Oncomine TCR Beta short-read assay at the Johns Hopkins FTIC core. The QIAamp micro DNA kit was used to extract genomic DNA from the cultured CD4+ T cells. The Oncomine TCR Beta libraries from cultured CD4+ T cells were pooled using unique dual indexes and then sequenced on an Illumina iSeq 100. The original pipeline was this. Non-productive sequences were removed, and CDR3s that did not start with C, did not end with F or W, or were shorter than 7 amino acids were discarded. The MANAFEST web application was used to identify antigen-specific clonotypes by comparing peptide-stimulated wells against reference wells and other culture wells. An FDR below 0.05, an odds ratio above 5, and a productive frequency above 0.1% in at least two of three replicate wells were required for clones to be considered positive. A clonotype was classed as cross-reactive if the clonotype showed significant expansion both in SARS-CoV-2 spike wells and in at least one common cold coronavirus spike condition. CDR3 homology was assessed with Levenshtein distances (stringdist) and unrooted phylogenetic trees (ape) in R version 3.6.1. TCRdb trimmed the raw reads at Q25, called clones with MiXCR and kept productive beta chains. Every distinct CDR3 protein forms one entry, paired with its most common genes and DNA. These V and J calls are TCRdb output, not the study's own analysis. The sample includes about 11,000 distinct CDR3 sequences, with 30% to 35% observed a single time. The ten most abundant clones make up around a sixth of the sample.

The TCR originated in a human donor who had recovered from COVID-19. Sequencing was performed on CD4+ T cells from blood, cultured in vitro, taken after SARS-CoV-2 vaccination.

The CDR3 corresponds to CASRSGPRGPSYEQYF. The DNA sequence is as follows: TGTGCCAGCAGATCAGGACCCAGAGGGCCCTCCTACGAGCAGTACTTC. The chain employs TRBV7-8 and TRBJ2-7; the D segment could be TRBD2, given 5 matching bases. The CDR3 contains 16 residues, cysteine and phenylalanine counted. Only CDR3 DNA is held: 48 bases, read in frame from base 1. V loses 6 bases, J loses 0 bases, and the germline ends lie 18 bases apart. CDR1 SGHVS and CDR2 FQNEAQ were looked up in the germline V gene.